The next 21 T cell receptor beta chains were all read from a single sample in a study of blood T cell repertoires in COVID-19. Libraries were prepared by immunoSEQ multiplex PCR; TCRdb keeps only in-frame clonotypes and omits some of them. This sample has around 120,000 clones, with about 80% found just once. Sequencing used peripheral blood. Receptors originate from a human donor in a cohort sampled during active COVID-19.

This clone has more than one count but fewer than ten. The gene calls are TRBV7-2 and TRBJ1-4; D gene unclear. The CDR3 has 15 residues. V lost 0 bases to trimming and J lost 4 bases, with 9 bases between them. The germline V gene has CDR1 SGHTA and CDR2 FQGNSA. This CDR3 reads CASSLAAVLNEKLFF. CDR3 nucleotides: TGTGCCAGCAGCTTAGCGGCAGTGCTTAATGAAAAACTGTTTTTT.

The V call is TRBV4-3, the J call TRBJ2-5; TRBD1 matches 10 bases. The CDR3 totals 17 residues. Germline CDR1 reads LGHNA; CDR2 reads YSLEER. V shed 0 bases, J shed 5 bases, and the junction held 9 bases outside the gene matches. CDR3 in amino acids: CASSQEGTGAGTETQYF. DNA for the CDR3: TGCGCCAGCAGCCAAGAGGGGACAGGGGCCGGAACGGAGACCCAGTACTTC.

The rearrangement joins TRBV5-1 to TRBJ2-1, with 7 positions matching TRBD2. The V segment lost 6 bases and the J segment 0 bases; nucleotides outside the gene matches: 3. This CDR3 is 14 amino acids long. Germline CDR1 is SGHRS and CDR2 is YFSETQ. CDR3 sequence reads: CASNLADSYNEQFF. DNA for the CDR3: TGCGCCAGCAACCTAGCGGACTCCTACAATGAGCAGTTCTTC.

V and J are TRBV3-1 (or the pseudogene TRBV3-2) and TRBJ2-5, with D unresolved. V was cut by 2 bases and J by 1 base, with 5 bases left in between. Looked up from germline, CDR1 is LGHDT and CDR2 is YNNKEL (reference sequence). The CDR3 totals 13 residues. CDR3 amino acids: CASSQHTQETQYF. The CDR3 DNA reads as TGTGCCAGCAGCCAACACACCCAAGAGACCCAGTACTTC.

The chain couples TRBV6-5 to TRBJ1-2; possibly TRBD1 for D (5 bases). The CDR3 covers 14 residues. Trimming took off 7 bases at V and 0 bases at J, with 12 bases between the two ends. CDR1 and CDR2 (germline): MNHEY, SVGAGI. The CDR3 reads CASKDRGANYGYTF. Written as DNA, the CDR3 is TGTGCCAGCAAAGACAGAGGAGCTAACTATGGCTACACCTTC.

CDR3 sequence (DNA): TGTGCCAGCAGTCAAGGGGGTGGGACAGCTCGCAATCAGCCCCAGCATTTT. It translates to CASSQGGGTARNQPQHF. V and J are TRBV28 and TRBJ1-5; 7 positions match TRBD1. J lost 2 bases, V lost 5 bases, and 12 bases had no gene match. The CDR3 is 17 amino acids. CDR1 MDHEN and CDR2 SYDVKM come from the germline V gene.

CDR3 sequence reads: CASSKIAGASYNEQFF. CDR3 nucleotide sequence: TGTGCCAGCAGCAAGATAGCGGGGGCTTCCTACAATGAGCAGTTCTTC. The rearrangement uses TRBV5-4 and TRBJ2-1; 9 bases are shared with TRBD2. This CDR3 is 16 amino acids long. After removal of 4 bases from V and 1 base from J, the junction contained 6 bases not matched to a gene. CDR1 SGHNT and CDR2 YYREEE come from the germline V gene (reference sequence).

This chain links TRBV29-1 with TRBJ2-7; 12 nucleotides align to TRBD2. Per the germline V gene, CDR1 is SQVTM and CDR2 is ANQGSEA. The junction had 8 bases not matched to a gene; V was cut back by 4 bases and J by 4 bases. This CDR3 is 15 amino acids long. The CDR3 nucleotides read TGCAGCGTTGTGGGGACCCTAGCGGGGGGGTACGAGCAGTACTTC. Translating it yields CSVVGTLAGGYEQYF.

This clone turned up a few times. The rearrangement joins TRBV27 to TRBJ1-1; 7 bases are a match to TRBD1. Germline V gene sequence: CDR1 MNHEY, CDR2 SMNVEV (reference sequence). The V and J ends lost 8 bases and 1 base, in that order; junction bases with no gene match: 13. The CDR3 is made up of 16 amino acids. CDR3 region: CASSPQGGFGNTEAFF. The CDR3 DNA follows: TGTGCCAGCTCCCCCCAAGGGGGCTTTGGGAACACTGAAGCTTTCTTT.

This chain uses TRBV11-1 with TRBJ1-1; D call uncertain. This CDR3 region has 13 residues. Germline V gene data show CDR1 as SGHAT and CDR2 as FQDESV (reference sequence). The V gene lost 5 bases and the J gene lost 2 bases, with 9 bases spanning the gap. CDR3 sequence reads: CASSGLTNTEAFF. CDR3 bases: TGTGCCAGCAGCGGACTCACTAACACTGAAGCTTTCTTT.

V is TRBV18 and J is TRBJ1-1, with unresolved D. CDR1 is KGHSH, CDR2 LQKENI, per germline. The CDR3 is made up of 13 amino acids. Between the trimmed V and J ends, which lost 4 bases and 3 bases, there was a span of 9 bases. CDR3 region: CASSLIGDTEAFF. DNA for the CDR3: TGTGCCAGCTCACTTATCGGAGACACTGAAGCTTTCTTT.

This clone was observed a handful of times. CDR3 sequence: CASSPVGGIANQPQHF. In nucleotides, the CDR3 is TGTGCCAGCAGCCCCGTCGGGGGGATCGCCAATCAGCCCCAGCATTTT. V is TRBV6-2 or TRBV6-3 and J is TRBJ1-5; a possible D gene is TRBD1 (5 bases). This CDR3 has 16 residues. Germline values: CDR1 MNHEY, CDR2 SVGEGT. Trimming pared 6 bases from V and 3 bases from J, leaving 18 bases between.

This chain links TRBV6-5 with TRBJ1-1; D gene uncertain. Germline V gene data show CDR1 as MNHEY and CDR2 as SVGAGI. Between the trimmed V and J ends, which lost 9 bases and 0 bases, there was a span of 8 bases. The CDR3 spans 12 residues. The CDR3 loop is CASFSMNTEAFF. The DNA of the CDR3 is TGTGCCAGTTTCTCTATGAACACTGAAGCTTTCTTT.

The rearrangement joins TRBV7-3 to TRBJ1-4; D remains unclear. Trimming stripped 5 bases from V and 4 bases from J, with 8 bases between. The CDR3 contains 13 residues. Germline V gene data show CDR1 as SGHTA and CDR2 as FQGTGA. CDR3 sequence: CASSIGGNEKLFF. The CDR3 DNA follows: TGTGCCAGCAGCATTGGCGGTAATGAAAAACTGTTTTTT.

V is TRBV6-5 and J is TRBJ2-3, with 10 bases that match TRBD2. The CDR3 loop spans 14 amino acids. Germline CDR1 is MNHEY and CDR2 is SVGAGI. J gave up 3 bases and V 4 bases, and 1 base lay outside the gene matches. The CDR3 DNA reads TGTGCCAGCAGTTCTAGCGGGAGTACAGATACGCAGTATTTT. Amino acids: CASSSSGSTDTQYF.

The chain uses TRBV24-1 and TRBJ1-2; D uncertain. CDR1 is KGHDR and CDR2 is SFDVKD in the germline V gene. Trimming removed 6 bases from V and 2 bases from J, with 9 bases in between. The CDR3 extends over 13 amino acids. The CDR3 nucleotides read TGTGCCACCAGTTCAGGAGGAAACTATGGCTACACCTTC. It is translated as CATSSGGNYGYTF.

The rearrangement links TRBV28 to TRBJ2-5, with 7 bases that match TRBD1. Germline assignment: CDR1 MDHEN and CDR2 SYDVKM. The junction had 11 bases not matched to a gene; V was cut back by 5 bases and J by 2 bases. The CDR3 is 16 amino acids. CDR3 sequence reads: CASSAPAGTVQETQYF. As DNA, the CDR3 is TGTGCCAGCAGTGCTCCTGCCGGGACAGTACAAGAGACCCAGTACTTC.

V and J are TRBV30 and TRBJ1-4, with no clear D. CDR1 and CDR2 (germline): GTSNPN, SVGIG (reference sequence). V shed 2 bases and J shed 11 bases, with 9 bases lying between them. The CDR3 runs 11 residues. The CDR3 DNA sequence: TGTGCCTGGAGTACACGGGAGAAACTGTTTTTT. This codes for CAWSTREKLFF.

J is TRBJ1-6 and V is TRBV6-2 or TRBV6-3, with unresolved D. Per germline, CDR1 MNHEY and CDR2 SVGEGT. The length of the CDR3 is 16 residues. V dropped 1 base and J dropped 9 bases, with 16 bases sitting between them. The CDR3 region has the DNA TGTGCCAGCAGTTACTACTCCACAGTATTGGGTTCACCCCTCCACTTT. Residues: CASSYYSTVLGSPLHF.

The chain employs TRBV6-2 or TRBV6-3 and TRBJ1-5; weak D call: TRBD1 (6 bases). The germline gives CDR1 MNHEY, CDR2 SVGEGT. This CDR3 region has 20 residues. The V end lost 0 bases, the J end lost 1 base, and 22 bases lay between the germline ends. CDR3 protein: CASSYSIGTWISPSNQPQHF. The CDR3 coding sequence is TGTGCCAGCAGTTACTCGATAGGGACATGGATTTCCCCAAGCAATCAGCCCCAGCATTTT.

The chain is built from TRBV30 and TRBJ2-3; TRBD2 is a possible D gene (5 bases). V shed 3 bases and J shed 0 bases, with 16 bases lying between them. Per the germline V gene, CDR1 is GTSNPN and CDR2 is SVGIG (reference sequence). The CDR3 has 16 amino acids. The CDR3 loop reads CAWSAHSGGSTDTQYF. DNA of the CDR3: TGTGCCTGGAGCGCTCACAGCGGAGGAAGCACAGATACGCAGTATTTT.